One TCR beta chain is described in this entry. The data are from a study of naive CD8 T cells in extremely preterm neonates. Overall study context: Reported adult age range differs: roughly 25-55 years versus about 19-55 years.

Sequencing used immunoSEQ multiplex PCR; TCRdb keeps in-frame clones, though not all of them. The sample yields over 6,500 clones, about 97% seen once. The receptor comes from a human donor in good health. The sample comprised naive CD8+ T cells from blood.

DNA for the CDR3: TGCAGCGTTGATGAGGTAAAAGTTCTAAATGAGCAGTTCTTC. This translates into CSVDEVKVLNEQFF. J is TRBJ2-1 and V is TRBV29-1; no clear D. V dropped 3 bases and J dropped 7 bases, with 16 bases sitting between them. This CDR3 contains 14 residues. CDR1 is SQVTM and CDR2 is ANQGSEA in the germline V gene.